Listed here are 16 T cell receptor beta chains from one sample, sequenced in a study of early T cells in non-severe SARS-CoV-2 infection. Using its own MiXCR run on the 5' RACE reads, TCRdb lists one record per CDR3 protein. The profile shows tens of thousands of distinct CDR3 sequences, 4.5% of them singletons. The specimen was whole blood. These receptors all come from an adult who was a healthcare worker with PCR-confirmed SARS-CoV-2 infection or an uninfected control (not recorded which).

Only a few counts were recorded for this clonotype. The chain joins TRBV12-3 or TRBV12-4 to TRBJ2-6; TRBD1 aligns across 7 bases. The CDR3 spans 15 residues. V gave up 5 bases and J gave up 0 bases; unmatched junction bases: 1. CDR3 nucleotides: TGTGCCAGCAGTCCAGGGGGCTCTGGGGCCAACGTCCTGACTTTC. Translation: CASSPGGSGANVLTF.

This clonotype has at least ten counts. The CDR3 DNA reads TGTGCCAGCAGCGCGGGCCCGGGACACCTCACCTCTGGGGCCAACGTCCTGACTTTC. This translates into CASSAGPGHLTSGANVLTF. This chain joins TRBV9 and TRBJ2-6; possible D gene TRBD1, 6 bases. V was cut by 3 bases and J by 0 bases, with 19 bases left in between. CDR3 length: 19 amino acids. Looked up from germline, CDR1 is SGDLS and CDR2 is YYNGEE.

The rearrangement uses TRBV11-2 and TRBJ2-1; the D is unclear. CDR1 and CDR2 (germline): SGHAT, FQNNGV. The CDR3 is 15 residues long. The V end lost 5 bases, the J end lost 1 base, and 12 bases lay between the germline ends. CDR3 nucleotides: TGTGCCAGCAGCCCCAGAGTCGTGTCCTACAATGAGCAGTTCTTC. This sequence encodes CASSPRVVSYNEQFF.

The J gene is TRBJ2-1, the V gene TRBV28; D gene ambiguous. Germline V lookup: CDR1 MDHEN, CDR2 SYDVKM. There are 12 residues in the CDR3. Trimming removed 8 bases at V and 10 bases at J, with 15 bases between. The CDR3 DNA reads TGTGCCAGCGGGTGGGGTATCAGGGAGCAGTTCTTC. This translates into CASGWGIREQFF.

The CDR3 here is CASSSDRNEQYF. The CDR3 nucleotides read TGTGCCAGCAGCTCGGACAGGAACGAGCAGTACTTC. This chain uses TRBV7-9 with TRBJ2-7; 7 bases align to TRBD1. The trim removed 4 bases at V and 5 bases at J, leaving 2 bases unmatched. Germline V lookup: CDR1 SEHNR, CDR2 FQNEAQ (reference sequence). The CDR3 totals 12 residues. Together with reference TRBV7-9 and TRBJ2-7, the CDR3 gives the full variable domain: DTGVSQNPRHKITKRGQNVTFRCDPISEHNRLYWYRQTLGQGPEFLTYFQNEAQLEKSRLLSDRFSAERPKGSFSTLEIQRTEQGDSAMYLCASSSDRNEQYFGPGTRLTVT.

This clonotype was seen only a few times. Here the CDR3 reads CASSQAVADTQYF. CDR3 DNA sequence: TGTGCCAGCAGCCAAGCAGTCGCAGATACGCAGTATTTT. This chain links TRBV4-2 with TRBJ2-3, with unresolved D. The CDR3 is 13 amino acids. Germline V gene lookup returns CDR1 LGHNA and CDR2 YNFKEQ. The V end was cut by 1 base, the J end by 4 bases, with 6 bases between.

This clonotype was counted many times. V is TRBV6-5 and J is TRBJ2-3; 10 positions agree with TRBD2. With 2 bases clipped from V and 4 bases from J, the junction kept 3 bases outside the gene matches. Germline CDR1 is MNHEY and CDR2 is SVGAGI. The CDR3 length is 15 residues. In DNA, the CDR3 is TGTGCCAGCAGTTACACTAGCGGGAATCCAGATACGCAGTATTTT. This sequence encodes CASSYTSGNPDTQYF.

This clonotype was counted at least ten times. The gene calls are TRBV7-2 and TRBJ2-5; 10 nucleotides line up with TRBD2. There are 16 residues in the CDR3. J lost 2 bases, V lost 4 bases, and 7 bases had no gene match. Germline values: CDR1 SGHTA, CDR2 FQGNSA. This CDR3 is CASSSGTSADQETQYF. The CDR3 region has the DNA TGTGCCAGCAGCTCGGGGACTAGCGCCGATCAAGAGACCCAGTACTTC.

At least ten counts were recorded for this clonotype. J is TRBJ2-1 and V is TRBV7-2; no firm D call. V lost 1 base and J 4 bases, leaving 8 bases between the germline ends. Germline assignment: CDR1 SGHTA and CDR2 FQGNSA. The CDR3 has 14 residues. The CDR3 reads CASSLGFAYNEQFF. CDR3 sequence (DNA): TGTGCCAGCAGCTTAGGGTTCGCTTACAATGAGCAGTTCTTC. The full variable domain, completed using reference TRBV7-2 and TRBJ2-1, is GAGVSQSPSNKVTEKGKDVELRCDPISGHTALYWYRQSLGQGLEFLIYFQGNSAPDKSGLPSDRFSAERTGGSVSTLTIQRTQQEDSAVYLCASSLGFAYNEQFFGPGTRLTVL.

This clonotype occurred a few times. The chain is built from TRBV9 and TRBJ2-3; 9 bases match TRBD1. This CDR3 comprises 16 residues. Per the germline V gene, CDR1 is SGDLS and CDR2 is YYNGEE. J was trimmed by 3 bases and V by 2 bases; bases with no gene match: 7. CDR3 in amino acids: CASSVRTGGLTDTQYF. The CDR3 region has the DNA TGTGCCAGCAGCGTTAGAACAGGGGGCTTGACAGATACGCAGTATTTT.

Ten or more counts support this clonotype. This chain uses TRBV6-5 with TRBJ2-7; D gene ambiguous. Germline loops: CDR1 MNHEY, CDR2 SVGAGI. V was shortened by 6 bases and J by 7 bases, with 19 bases between the two germline ends. The CDR3 extends over 14 amino acids. CDR3 residues: CASRLNGQSREQYF. CDR3 DNA: TGTGCCAGCAGACTGAATGGGCAATCGAGGGAGCAGTACTTC.

The chain links TRBV4-3 to TRBJ1-5; D may be TRBD1 (6 bases). Germline-derived CDR1 and CDR2 are LGHNA and YSLEER. V was shortened by 1 base and J by 2 bases, with 9 bases between the two germline ends. The CDR3 loop spans 15 amino acids. CDR3 bases: TGCGCCAGCAGCCAAGGGCCAGGGGGCAATCAGCCCCAGCATTTT. Residues: CASSQGPGGNQPQHF.

The table lists this clonotype with a few counts. The chain uses TRBV29-1 and TRBJ1-1; perhaps TRBD1 as D (5 bases). V lost 1 base to trimming and J lost 10 bases, with 22 bases between them. There are 15 residues in the CDR3. Germline V lookup: CDR1 SQVTM, CDR2 ANQGSEA. The CDR3 bases are TGCAGCGTTGAAGGTATTCCACAGGACGAGAGGGGAGCTTTCTTT. It specifies CSVEGIPQDERGAFF.

This clonotype was seen ten or more times. The J gene is TRBJ2-7, the V gene TRBV7-9; D gene uncertain. This CDR3 is 13 amino acids long. Looked up from germline, CDR1 is SEHNR and CDR2 is FQNEAQ (reference sequence). The germline V and J ends were trimmed by 1 base and 2 bases, with 6 bases remaining between them. Here the CDR3 reads CASSLGRTYEQYF. CDR3 sequence (DNA): TGTGCCAGCAGCTTAGGCCGTACCTACGAGCAGTACTTC. Together with reference TRBV7-9 and TRBJ2-7, the CDR3 gives the full variable domain: DTGVSQNPRHKITKRGQNVTFRCDPISEHNRLYWYRQTLGQGPEFLTYFQNEAQLEKSRLLSDRFSAERPKGSFSTLEIQRTEQGDSAMYLCASSLGRTYEQYFGPGTRLTVT.

This clonotype was counted ten times or more. The chain joins TRBV7-2 to TRBJ1-3; 11 bases match TRBD1. CDR3 length: 15 residues. V gave up 5 bases and J gave up 2 bases; unmatched junction bases: 2. Germline lookup yields CDR1 SGHTA and CDR2 FQGNSA. The CDR3 DNA follows: TGTGCCAGCAGCGGACAGGGGGCGCCTGGAAACACCATATATTTT. This codes for CASSGQGAPGNTIYF.

V gene TRBV20-1 combines with J gene TRBJ2-7; 12 positions match TRBD1. The CDR3 consists of 18 residues. J was trimmed by 2 bases and V by 4 bases; bases with no gene match: 15. CDR1 and CDR2 from the germline V gene are DFQATT and SNEGSKA (reference sequence). The CDR3 coding sequence is TGCAGTGCTAAGCCGGGACAGGGGGCGATAGGCTCGACCTACGAGCAGTACTTC. Protein product: CSAKPGQGAIGSTYEQYF.